This T cell receptor beta chain was captured in a study of T-cell reconstitution after alpha-beta-depleted transplantation in children. This clonotype has only a few counts. From germline, CDR1 is SQVTM and CDR2 ANQGSEA. With V trimmed by 3 bases and J by 2 bases, 9 bases remained unmatched. This CDR3 is built from 15 residues. As it was prepared, the TCRbeta library received unique molecular identifiers. TCRdb called the PCR reads again in MiXCR, with one record for every CDR3 protein. This table holds fewer than 400,000 distinct CDR3 sequences, 20% found once. The source was PBMCs from the stem cell graft donor, collected from the stem cell graft. This clonotype originated in a human donor who donated a stem cell graft to a child with acute myeloid leukemia. V gene TRBV29-1 combines with J gene TRBJ2-7; 8 bases line up with TRBD1. The CDR3 DNA follows: TGCAGCGTTGAGCTCAGGGCAGGGGGCCCCTACGAGCAGTACTTC. Its protein is CSVELRAGGPYEQYF.